What follows are 4 T cell receptor beta chains derived from one specimen sequenced in a study of shared clonotypes between healthy human individuals. Sequencing used immunoSEQ multiplex PCR; TCRdb keeps in-frame clones, though not all of them. The repertoire includes some 2,500,000 clones, about nine tenths of them detected once, and 0.37% sits in the top ten. The material sequenced was naive CD4+ T cells from PBMCs. Subset: CD45RA+ positively selected. The receptors come from a man between 18 and 29 years old in good health. Some clones in this sample may be carry-over from other donors' samples.

This chain links TRBV27 with TRBJ2-7; 8 bases agree with TRBD2. This CDR3 comprises 14 residues. V was pared by 6 bases and J by 5 bases, with 9 bases of the junction left unmatched. Germline CDR1 and CDR2: MNHEY and SMNVEV (reference sequence). The CDR3 coding sequence is TGTGCCAGCAGCCCCGGGAGGGCTAGACACGAGCAGTACTTC. Translation: CASSPGRARHEQYF.

The V call is TRBV7-9, the J call TRBJ2-7, with D tentatively TRBD1 (6 bases). The CDR3 runs to 17 residues. The germline V and J ends were trimmed by 8 bases and 0 bases, with 23 bases remaining between them. Germline V gene data show CDR1 as SEHNR and CDR2 as FQNEAQ (reference sequence). The CDR3 sequence: CASSTSNRVRTSYEQYF. The CDR3 DNA sequence: TGTGCCAGCTCAACGTCGAACAGGGTCCGGACCTCCTACGAGCAGTACTTC.

The genes are TRBV6-6 and TRBJ1-5; TRBD1 might be the D (5 bases). Germline V gene data show CDR1 as MNHNY and CDR2 as SVGAGI (reference sequence). CDR3 size: 16 residues. The ends were cut back, 5 bases at V and 0 bases at J, with 14 bases in the middle. DNA of the CDR3: TGTGCCAGCAGTCGGGACCGAAGCTATAGCAATCAGCCCCAGCATTTT. Translation gives CASSRDRSYSNQPQHF.

The genes are TRBV5-1 and TRBJ2-7, with D perhaps TRBD1 (6 bases). The length of the CDR3 is 16 residues. The germline V and J ends were trimmed by 4 bases and 0 bases, with 17 bases remaining between them. Germline loops: CDR1 SGHRS, CDR2 YFSETQ. The CDR3 DNA is TGCGCCAGCAGCGCGCCTAAGGGGGTGAGCTCCTACGAGCAGTACTTC. The encoded protein is CASSAPKGVSSYEQYF.